What follows describes a single T cell receptor beta chain. These data belong to a study of blood T cell repertoires in COVID-19. Repertoires were generated with immunoSEQ multiplex PCR, while TCRdb's copy carries only in-frame clones and drops some. The profile shows about 140,000 clones, approximately 90% of them singletons. The sequence came from a woman older than 75 with acute or convalescent COVID-19. Sequenced material: peripheral blood.

The CDR3 nucleotides are TGTGCCTGGAGTGTAGTCGGTGGAAACACCATATATTTT. Its protein product is CAWSVVGGNTIYF. This chain connects TRBV30 to TRBJ1-3; D remains ambiguous. The germline V gene has CDR1 GTSNPN and CDR2 SVGIG (reference sequence). Trimming left V 0 bases short and J 3 bases short, with 6 bases between. The CDR3 has 13 residues. Complete variable domain (other parts from reference TRBV30 and TRBJ1-3): SQTIHQWPATLVQPVGSPLSLECTVEGTSNPNLYWYRQAAGRGLQLLFYSVGIGQISSEVPQNLSASRPQDRQFILSSKKLLLSDSGFYLCAWSVVGGNTIYFGEGSWLTVV.